A single sample is the source of the 15 T cell receptor beta chains below, sequenced in a study of T cells in Graves' hyperthyroidism and ophthalmopathy. There were TCR beta CDR3 regions amplified from RNA transcripts. Researchers ran a first-round RT-PCR on the TCR CDR3 using the HTBI primer set. TCRdb reprocessed the multiplex PCR reads via MiXCR and lists one record per CDR3 protein. The table has under 350,000 distinct CDR3 sequences, over 15% seen once. What was sequenced was blood. These receptor sequences come from a woman aged 55-70 years with Graves' ophthalmopathy.

This clonotype came up many times. The rearrangement joins TRBV5-6 to TRBJ2-1; maybe TRBD1 (6 bases). With 1 base removed from V and 8 bases from J, the gap between germline ends came to 13 bases. Germline V gene sequence: CDR1 SGHDT, CDR2 YYEEEE. CDR3 size: 14 residues. CDR3 region: CASSLQGSRDEQFF. CDR3 DNA: TGTGCCAGCAGCTTGCAGGGGTCTAGGGATGAGCAGTTCTTC.

This clonotype was recorded a few times. The chain uses TRBV24-1 and TRBJ1-4; D not certain. Trimming took off 3 bases at V and 0 bases at J, with 7 bases between the two ends. Per the germline V gene, CDR1 is KGHDR and CDR2 is SFDVKD. The CDR3 consists of 15 residues. In DNA form, the CDR3 reads TGTGCCACCAGTGATCCAGCTGCAACTAATGAAAAACTGTTTTTT. This translates into CATSDPAATNEKLFF.

This clonotype was recorded a few times. This rearrangement joins TRBV27 to TRBJ2-5; 11 bases agree with TRBD2. The CDR3 extends over 15 amino acids. J lost 5 bases, V lost 4 bases, and 6 bases had no gene match. CDR1 is MNHEY and CDR2 is SMNVEV in the germline V gene (reference sequence). CDR3 DNA sequence: TGTGCCAGCAGTTCCTATAGCGGGGGGGAGGAGACCCAGTACTTC. Amino acids: CASSSYSGGEETQYF.

Concerning this clonotype itself: A much larger clone is a single base away; this may be a read error. The gene calls are TRBV5-1 and TRBJ2-1; the match to TRBD2 covers 9 bases. Germline CDR1 SGHRS, CDR2 YFSETQ. This CDR3 comprises 17 residues. The CDR3 DNA sequence: TGCGCCAGCAGACAAGGGACCGGGACTAGCCCTTACAATGAGCAGCTCTTC. Amino acids: CASRQGTGTSPYNEQLF.

This clonotype was detected ten times or more. The chain has TRBV2 and TRBJ2-7; TRBD1 matches at 9 bases. Germline values: CDR1 SNHLY, CDR2 FYNNEI. V dropped 6 bases and J dropped 4; count of bases not matched to a gene: 4. This CDR3 has 13 amino acids. The CDR3 DNA follows: TGTGCCAGCAGAAGGGACAGGGATTACGAGCAGTACTTC. This encodes CASRRDRDYEQYF.

The chain links TRBV7-9 to TRBJ1-5; 8 bases map to TRBD1. The CDR3 spans 14 residues. The V and J ends lost 5 bases and 6 bases, in that order; junction bases with no gene match: 6. The V gene's germline CDR1 is SEHNR and CDR2 FQNEAQ (reference sequence). CDR3 sequence reads: CASSPTGASQPQHF. CDR3 nucleotides: TGTGCCAGCAGCCCGACAGGGGCCAGTCAGCCCCAGCATTTT.

This clonotype was detected ten times or more. This rearrangement joins TRBV7-9 to TRBJ2-7, with a weak D call TRBD1 (6 bases). The CDR3 has 15 residues. V shed 5 bases and J shed 2 bases, with 16 bases lying between them. CDR1 and CDR2 (germline): SEHNR, FQNEAQ (reference sequence). This CDR3 reads CASSTLTTGTYEQYF. The CDR3 bases are TGTGCCAGCAGCACTCTTACGACAGGTACCTACGAGCAGTACTTC.

This clonotype was picked up many times. CDR3 DNA sequence: TGTGCCAGCAGCAAGGACAGGGGAGAGACCCAGTACTTC. Translating gives CASSKDRGETQYF. The J gene is TRBJ2-5, the V gene TRBV7-2; 9 bases map to TRBD1. The CDR3 is 13 amino acids. V was pared by 5 bases and J by 4 bases, with 2 bases of the junction left unmatched. CDR1 and CDR2 from the germline V gene are SGHTA and FQGNSA.

This clonotype has more than one count but fewer than ten. The V call is TRBV19, the J call TRBJ1-5; D remains ambiguous. Germline assignment: CDR1 LNHDA and CDR2 SQIVND (reference sequence). This CDR3 comprises 12 residues. Between the trimmed V and J ends, which lost 3 bases and 4 bases, there was a span of 4 bases. The CDR3 DNA sequence: TGTGCCAGTAGTATCTTAAATCAGCCCCAGCATTTT. Protein: CASSILNQPQHF. Supplemented by reference TRBV19 and TRBJ1-5, the full variable domain reads DGGITQSPKYLFRKEGQNVTLSCEQNLNHDAMYWYRQDPGQGLRLIYYSQIVNDFQKGDIAEGYSVSREKKESFPLTVTSAQKNPTAFYLCASSILNQPQHFGDGTRLSIL.

This clonotype was recorded only once. The V and J genes are TRBV3-1 and TRBJ2-2, with D unresolved. The CDR3 spans 18 residues. Trimming removed 0 bases from V and 1 base from J, with 15 bases in between. Germline CDR1 and CDR2: LGHDT and YNNKEL (reference sequence). Written as DNA, the CDR3 is TGTGCCAGCAGCCAAGATTTTGCGACGGTTGGGAACACCGGGGAGCTGTTTTTT. Protein product: CASSQDFATVGNTGELFF.

There are many counts of this clonotype. The chain is built from TRBV11-1 and TRBJ2-7; 8 bases match TRBD2. There are 16 residues in the CDR3. CDR1 SGHAT and CDR2 FQDESV come from the germline V gene (reference sequence). The V and J ends lost 1 base and 3 bases, in that order; junction bases with no gene match: 8. The CDR3 coding sequence is TGTGCCAGCAGCTTAGAGGATCCGGGACTAGTCTACGAGCAGTACTTC. It translates to CASSLEDPGLVYEQYF. Combining the CDR3 with reference TRBV11-1 and TRBJ2-7 gives the whole variable domain EAEVAQSPRYKITEKSQAVAFWCDPISGHATLYWYRQILGQGPELLVQFQDESVVDDSQLPKDRFSAERLKGVDSTLKIQPAELGDSAMYLCASSLEDPGLVYEQYFGPGTRLTVT.

This clonotype was seen a handful of times. The chain joins TRBV19 to TRBJ2-1; 7 bases are a match to TRBD1. The CDR3 has 15 residues. Germline V gene sequence: CDR1 LNHDA, CDR2 SQIVND (reference sequence). The J segment lost 4 bases and the V segment lost 3 bases, leaving 6 bases of the junction unmatched. CDR3 region: CASSMKGAVYNEQFF. The CDR3 bases are TGTGCCAGTAGTATGAAGGGGGCGGTTTACAATGAGCAGTTCTTC.

This clonotype was seen ten or more times. This chain joins TRBV20-1 and TRBJ2-7; tentatively, D is TRBD1 (6 bases). Germline-derived CDR1 and CDR2 are DFQATT and SNEGSKA (reference sequence). This CDR3 spans 12 amino acids. The V gene lost 5 bases and the J gene lost 3 bases, with 11 bases spanning the gap. The CDR3 DNA reads TGCAGTGCTGGCCCGGGACACTACGAGCAGTACTTC. Its translation is CSAGPGHYEQYF.

The V and J genes are TRBV27 and TRBJ1-6; TRBD1 agrees at 8 bases. V lost 3 bases, J lost 10 bases, and 5 bases stayed unmatched. CDR3 size: 14 residues. The V gene's germline CDR1 is MNHEY and CDR2 SMNVEV (reference sequence). CDR3 nucleotide sequence: TGTGCCAGCAGTTTGGACAGGGACCACTCACCCCTCCACTTT. Translated: CASSLDRDHSPLHF.

This clonotype has ten or more counts. The V call is TRBV5-1, the J call TRBJ2-2; 7 bases agree with TRBD1. Per germline, CDR1 SGHRS and CDR2 YFSETQ. The ends lost 1 base at V and 1 base at J; junction bases unmatched: 4. The CDR3 is 16 residues long. CDR3: CASSLTPGGNTGELFF. CDR3 DNA sequence: TGCGCCAGCAGCTTGACTCCAGGGGGGAACACCGGGGAGCTGTTTTTT.